This TCR beta chain appears in the sequencing data of a study of blood T cell repertoires in COVID-19. Germline assignment: CDR1 MDHEN and CDR2 SYDVKM. The trim removed 3 bases at V and 1 base at J, leaving 12 bases unmatched. The CDR3 sequence is 18 residues long. The assay was immunoSEQ multiplex PCR, and TCRdb's table has in-frame clones only and misses some. The table has 140,000 to 150,000 clones, 60% to 85% seen once. The sequence was collected from a woman aged 60-75 years with acute or convalescent COVID-19. V and J are TRBV28 and TRBJ2-1; 7 bases agree with TRBD2. The sample consisted of peripheral blood. The CDR3 sequence is CASSFLSTTSLSYNEQFF. CDR3 DNA sequence: TGTGCCAGCAGTTTTTTGTCTACGACTAGCCTTTCCTACAATGAGCAGTTCTTC. Filled out from reference TRBV28 and TRBJ2-1, the complete variable domain reads DVKVTQSSRYLVKRTGEKVFLECVQDMDHENMFWYRQDPGLGLRLIYFSYDVKMKEKGDIPEGYSVSREKKERFSLILESASTNQTSMYLCASSFLSTTSLSYNEQFFGPGTRLTVL.